Detailed here is one TCR beta chain. This specimen comes from a study of blood T cell repertoires in COVID-19. Background on the study: Some COVID-19 samples were acute and others convalescent; all came from the United States, Italy and Spain.

In germline, CDR1 is SEHNR, CDR2 FQNEAQ (reference sequence). The V gene lost 5 bases and the J gene lost 2 bases, with 13 bases spanning the gap. This CDR3 has 14 amino acids. Repertoires were generated with immunoSEQ multiplex PCR, while TCRdb's copy carries only in-frame clones and drops some. The sample has 450,000 or so clones, approximately 91% seen once; the top ten hold 1.5% to 1.7%. This receptor was taken from a woman in her forties with COVID-19, enrolled during active disease. The sample consisted of peripheral blood. The V and J genes are TRBV7-9 and TRBJ2-7; unclear D gene. DNA for the CDR3: TGTGCCAGCAGCCCCGACACTCCCGCCTACGAGCAGTACTTC. This codes for CASSPDTPAYEQYF.